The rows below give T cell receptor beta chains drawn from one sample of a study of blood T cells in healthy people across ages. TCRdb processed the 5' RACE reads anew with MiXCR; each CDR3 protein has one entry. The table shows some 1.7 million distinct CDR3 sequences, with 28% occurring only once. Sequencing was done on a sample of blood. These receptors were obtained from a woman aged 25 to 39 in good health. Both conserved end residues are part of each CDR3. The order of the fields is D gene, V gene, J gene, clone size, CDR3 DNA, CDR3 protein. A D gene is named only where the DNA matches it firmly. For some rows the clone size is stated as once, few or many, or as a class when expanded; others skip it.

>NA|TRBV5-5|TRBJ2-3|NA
TGTGCCAGCAGCTTAGGTGACGCCTCGGATACGCAGTATTTT
CASSLGDASDTQYF
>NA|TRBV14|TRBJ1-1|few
TGTGCCAGCAGCCAATGGGGTGCGGCCCTCACTGAAGCTTTCTTT
CASSQWGAALTEAFF
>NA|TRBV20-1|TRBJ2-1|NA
TGCAGTGCGGAGATAGCGGAGGACAATGAGCAGTTCTTC
CSAEIAEDNEQFF
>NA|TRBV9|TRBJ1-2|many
TGTGCCAGTAGCGTAGGTCAGATGTTTAACTATGGCTACACCTTC
CASSVGQMFNYGYTF
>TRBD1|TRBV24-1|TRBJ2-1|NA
TGTGCCACCAGTGATCCGACAGGGCGGGCTAATGAGCAGTTCTTC
CATSDPTGRANEQFF
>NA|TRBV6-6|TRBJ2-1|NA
TGTGCCAGCAGTCCAACGGGACGGGACAATGAGCAGTTCTTC
CASSPTGRDNEQFF
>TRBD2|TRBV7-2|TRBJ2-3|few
TGTGCCAGCAGCTTAGCGGCTAGCGGGGGCACTAGCACAGATACGCAGTATTTT
CASSLAASGGTSTDTQYF
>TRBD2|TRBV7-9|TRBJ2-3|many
TGTGCCAGCAGGGCCCGAGCGGGGGAGACAGATACGCAGTATTTT
CASRARAGETDTQYF
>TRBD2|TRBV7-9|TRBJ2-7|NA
TGTGCCAGCAGCCGGACTAGCGGGAGGGCCTTTGGCGAGCAGTACTTC
CASSRTSGRAFGEQYF
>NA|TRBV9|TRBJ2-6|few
TGTGCCAGCAGCCAGAGCGACTCTGGGGCCAACGTCCTGACTTTC
CASSQSDSGANVLTF
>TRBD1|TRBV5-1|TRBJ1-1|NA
TGCGCCAGCAGCTTGGAAGGGGGCCAGGGAGCTTTCTTT
CASSLEGGQGAFF
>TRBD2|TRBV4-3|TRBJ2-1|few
TGCGCCAGCAGCCAAGACTCGCGGGAGACGGATTCATACAATGAGCAGTTCTTC
CASSQDSRETDSYNEQFF
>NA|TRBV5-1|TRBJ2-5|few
TGCGCCAGCAGCCGACAACCCACAGGGTCGGGTGTCTCAGAGACCCAGTACTTC
CASSRQPTGSGVSETQYF
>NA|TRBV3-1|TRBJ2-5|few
TGTGCCAGCAGCCAAGCCGGAGGGGGACAGTACGAGACCCAGTACTTC
CASSQAGGGQYETQYF
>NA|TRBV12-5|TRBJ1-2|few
TGTGCTAGTGGCCCCACGCCGGACCCACACTATGGCTACACCTTC
CASGPTPDPHYGYTF
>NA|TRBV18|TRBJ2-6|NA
TGTGCCAGCTCACCAGAAAGGGCCAACGTCCTGACTTTC
CASSPERANVLTF
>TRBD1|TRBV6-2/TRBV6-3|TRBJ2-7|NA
TGTGCCAGCAGTTACTCCCCATGGAGGGACAGGAACCACGAGCAGTACTTC
CASSYSPWRDRNHEQYF
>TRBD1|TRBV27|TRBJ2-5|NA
TGTGCCAACGGGGGACAGGGCCGCGAGACCCAGTACTTC
CANGGQGRETQYF
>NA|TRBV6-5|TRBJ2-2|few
TGTGCCAGCAGTTACTCGAGAGGTAGCCTTTTCGTCGGGGAGCTGTTTTTT
CASSYSRGSLFVGELFF
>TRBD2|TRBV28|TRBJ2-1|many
TGTGCCAGCAGTTTGTTTGCGGGGGACCCCTCTTACAATGAGCAGTTCTTC
CASSLFAGDPSYNEQFF
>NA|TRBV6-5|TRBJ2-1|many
TGTGCCAGCATCTCAGCGACCGGATCCTACAATGAGCAGTTCTTC
CASISATGSYNEQFF
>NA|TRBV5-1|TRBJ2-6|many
TGCGCCAGCAGCTTGAGCGTCAGGAACTCTGGGGCCAACGTCCTGACTTTC
CASSLSVRNSGANVLTF
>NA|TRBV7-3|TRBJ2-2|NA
TGTGCCAGCGGGGGGGCCGCTGGGGTTAGCGGGGAGCTGTTTTTT
CASGGAAGVSGELFF
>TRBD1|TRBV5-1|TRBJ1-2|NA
TGCGCCAGCAGTTTGGATGGGACAGCATATGGCTACACCTTC
CASSLDGTAYGYTF
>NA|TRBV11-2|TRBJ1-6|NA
TGTGCCAGCAGCCCATCGCCGCTCGGGAATTCACCCCTCCACTTT
CASSPSPLGNSPLHF
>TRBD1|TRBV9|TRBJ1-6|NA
TGTGCCAGCAGCGAACGGGACAGGGTAATATCACCCCTCCACTTT
CASSERDRVISPLHF
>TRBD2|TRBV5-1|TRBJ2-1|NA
TGCGCCAGCAGATTAGGGGCTAGCGGGGTCAATGAGCAGTTCTTC
CASRLGASGVNEQFF
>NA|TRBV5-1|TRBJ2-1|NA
TGCGCCAGCAGCTTCGAGGGCTCCTACAATGGGCAGTTCTTC
CASSFEGSYNGQFF
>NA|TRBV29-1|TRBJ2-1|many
TGCAGCGGGAAGGGGGGTAGTGAGCAGTTCTTC
CSGKGGSEQFF
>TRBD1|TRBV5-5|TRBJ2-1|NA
TGTGCCAGCAGCCCGGGACAGGGGAACGATGAGCAGTTCTTC
CASSPGQGNDEQFF
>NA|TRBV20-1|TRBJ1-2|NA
TGCAGTGCTAGAGACCTGACGGGGATTGGCTACACCTTC
CSARDLTGIGYTF
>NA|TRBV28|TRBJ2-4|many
TGTGCCAGCTACAATCCGTCCTCGGCCAAAAACATTCAGTACTTC
CASYNPSSAKNIQYF
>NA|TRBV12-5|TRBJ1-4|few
TGTGCTAGTGGTTCTACAGGGCCGGATGATGAAAAACTGTTTTTT
CASGSTGPDDEKLFF
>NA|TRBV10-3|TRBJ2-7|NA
TGTGCCATCAGTGGAGGAGAATCCTACGAGCAGTACTTC
CAISGGESYEQYF
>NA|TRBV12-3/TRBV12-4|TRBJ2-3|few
TGTGCCGGCAGTTTATCCGGACATATTGGAGATACGCAGTATTTT
CAGSLSGHIGDTQYF
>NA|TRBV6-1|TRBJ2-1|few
TGTGCCATCGATGTGGGCCTTCTTGCCCGCAATGAGCAGTTCTTC
CAIDVGLLARNEQFF
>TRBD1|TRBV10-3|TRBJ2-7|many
TGTGCCACCACGGGACAGAGGTACGAGCAGTACTTC
CATTGQRYEQYF
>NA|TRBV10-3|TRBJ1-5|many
TGTGCCATCAGTGTACAGGAGAATCAGCCCCAGCATTTT
CAISVQENQPQHF
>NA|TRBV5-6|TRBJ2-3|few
TGTGCCAGCAGCTTCGGACAACTCACAGATACGCAGTATTTT
CASSFGQLTDTQYF
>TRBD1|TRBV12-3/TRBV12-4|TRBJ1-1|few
TGTGCCAGCAGTACAGGGGTCCAGTTGAACACTGAAGCTTTCTTT
CASSTGVQLNTEAFF
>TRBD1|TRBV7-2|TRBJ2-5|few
TGTGCCAGCAGCTTAGGTGGGACAGGAAATCAAGAGACCCAGTACTTC
CASSLGGTGNQETQYF
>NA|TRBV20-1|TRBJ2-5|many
TGCAGTGCTAGCGCGAGGTTGGAGACCCAGTACTTC
CSASARLETQYF
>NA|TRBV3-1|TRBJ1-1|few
TGTGCCAGCAGCCATGCTAACACTGAAGCTTTCTTT
CASSHANTEAFF
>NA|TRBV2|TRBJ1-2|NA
TGTGCCAGTAGTGGCACAGGGTCGGATGGCTACACCTTC
CASSGTGSDGYTF
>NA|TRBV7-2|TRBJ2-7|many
TGTGCCAGCAGCTTAGCGTGGGGACGGGAATCCTACGAGCAGTACTTC
CASSLAWGRESYEQYF
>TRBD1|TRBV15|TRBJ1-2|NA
TGTGCCACCAGCACGTGGACAGGGGGCTCGGTCTATGGCTACACCTTC
CATSTWTGGSVYGYTF
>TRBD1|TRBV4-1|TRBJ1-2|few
TGCGCCAGCAGCCATCCGACAGGGGCGGATGGCTACACCTTC
CASSHPTGADGYTF
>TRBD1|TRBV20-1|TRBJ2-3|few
TGCAGTGCCCTGGACAGGGGGCACACAGATACGCAGTATTTT
CSALDRGHTDTQYF
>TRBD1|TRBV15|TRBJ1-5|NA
TGTGCCACCAGCCGCGGGACAGCCGTGGTTCAGCCCCAGCATTTT
CATSRGTAVVQPQHF
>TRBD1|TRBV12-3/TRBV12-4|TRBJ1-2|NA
TGTGCCACGATCGGAAGGACAGGGAGGGCAAACTATGGCTACACCTTC
CATIGRTGRANYGYTF
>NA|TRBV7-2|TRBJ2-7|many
TGTGCCAGCAGCCCAGGGGGAGGGGGTTACGAGCAGTACTTC
CASSPGGGGYEQYF